Listed here are 14 T cell receptor beta chains from one sample, sequenced in a study of blood T cell repertoires in COVID-19. Assay: immunoSEQ multiplex PCR; the TCRdb copy retains only in-frame clones and omits some. The sample holds around 130,000 clones, roughly 80% seen once. The specimen was peripheral blood. The receptors come from an older woman with acute or convalescent COVID-19.

The chain carries TRBV7-2 and TRBJ1-2; 10 bases agree with TRBD1. Trimming cost V 5 bases and J 6 bases; bases outside gene matches: 6. CDR1 is SGHTA and CDR2 is FQGNSA in the germline V gene. There are 14 residues in the CDR3. CDR3 amino acids: CASSRDRGGDGYTF. DNA of the CDR3: TGTGCCAGCAGCCGGGACAGGGGCGGGGATGGCTACACCTTC.

V gene TRBV4-1 combines with J gene TRBJ2-2; D might be TRBD1 (6 bases). CDR1 is MGHRA, CDR2 YSYEKL, per germline. The V and J ends lost 4 bases and 2 bases respectively, with 11 bases between them. The CDR3 consists of 15 residues. As DNA, the CDR3 is TGCGCCAGCAGCCCTCAGACAGGTAACACCGGGGAGCTGTTTTTT. Its translation is CASSPQTGNTGELFF.

The rearrangement joins TRBV9 to TRBJ2-5; the D gene is possibly TRBD2 (6 bases). Trimming took 3 bases from V and 1 from J, leaving 13 bases between them. CDR3 length equals 15 residues. Germline V gene data show CDR1 as SGDLS and CDR2 as YYNGEE. CDR3 region: CASSAYLGLQETQYF. DNA of the CDR3: TGTGCCAGCAGCGCCTACCTGGGACTCCAAGAGACCCAGTACTTC.

The V gene is TRBV29-1, the J gene TRBJ1-4; the match to TRBD1 covers 9 bases. The CDR3 has 12 amino acids. Trimming took 4 bases from V and 7 from J; bases not matched to a gene: 1. Per the germline V gene, CDR1 is SQVTM and CDR2 is ANQGSEA. The CDR3: CSVGQGGEKLFF. The CDR3 nucleotides read TGCAGCGTTGGACAGGGGGGTGAAAAACTGTTTTTT.

The CDR3 sequence: CSVGGKDRQGEGGYTF. The CDR3 DNA follows: TGCAGCGTTGGGGGGAAGGACAGACAGGGCGAGGGTGGCTACACCTTC. The genes are TRBV29-1 and TRBJ1-2; TRBD1 agrees at 7 bases. The J segment lost 7 bases and the V segment lost 4 bases, leaving 18 bases of the junction unmatched. From germline, CDR1 is SQVTM and CDR2 ANQGSEA. The CDR3 runs to 16 residues.

The CDR3 DNA is TGTGCCAGCAGCCCGCGGACAGGGGTTGGAGGAAACACCATATATTTT. This codes for CASSPRTGVGGNTIYF. The chain joins TRBV9 to TRBJ1-3; 9 nucleotides agree with TRBD1. V was clipped by 4 bases and J by 4 bases; unmatched bases: 9. Germline CDR1 is SGDLS and CDR2 is YYNGEE. There are 16 residues in the CDR3. Based on the CDR3 plus reference TRBV9 and TRBJ1-3, the full variable domain is DSGVTQTPKHLITATGQRVTLRCSPRSGDLSVYWYQQSLDQGLQFLIQYYNGEERAKGNILERFSAQQFPDLHSELNLSSLELGDSALYFCASSPRTGVGGNTIYFGEGSWLTVV.

The chain couples TRBV5-8 to TRBJ1-5, with 7 bases lining up with TRBD1. Germline trimming cut 4 bases from V and 0 bases from J; bases unmatched to any gene: 10. There are 17 residues in the CDR3. Per the germline V gene, CDR1 is SGHTS and CDR2 is YDEGEE. In nucleotides, the CDR3 is TGTGCCAGCAGCATATCCCGGGACAGCTATAGCAATCAGCCCCAGCATTTT. This translates into CASSISRDSYSNQPQHF. The whole variable domain, filled in from reference TRBV5-8 and TRBJ1-5, reads EAGVTQSPTHLIKTRGQQATLRCSPISGHTSVYWYQQALGLGLQFLLWYDEGEERNRGNFPPRFSGRQFPNYSSELNVNALELEDSALYLCASSISRDSYSNQPQHFGDGTRLSIL.

The chain joins TRBV5-6 to TRBJ1-5, with 7 bases matching TRBD1. The CDR3 is made up of 14 amino acids. The V gene's germline CDR1 is SGHDT and CDR2 YYEEEE. V was pared by 0 bases and J by 7 bases, with 4 bases of the junction left unmatched. CDR3 nucleotide sequence: TGTGCCAGCAGCTTGGGAGGGGGCAGCCAGCCCCAGCATTTT. Its translation is CASSLGGGSQPQHF.

The chain uses TRBV19 and TRBJ1-1; D remains unclear. CDR1 is LNHDA, CDR2 SQIVND, per germline (reference sequence). Trimming removed 9 bases from V and 6 bases from J, with 8 bases in between. This CDR3 contains 10 residues. CDR3 sequence reads: CASSGAEAFF. The CDR3 DNA reads TGTGCCAGCAGCGGGGCTGAAGCTTTCTTT.

The chain is built from TRBV5-5 and TRBJ1-3; D uncertain. Trimming removed 2 bases at V and 1 base at J, with 7 bases between. The CDR3 is 14 amino acids. The germline V gene has CDR1 SGHKS and CDR2 YYEKEE (reference sequence). In DNA, the CDR3 is TGTGCCAGCAGCTTTCGGGATTCTGGAAACACCATATATTTT. Its translation: CASSFRDSGNTIYF.

This chain joins TRBV7-8 and TRBJ2-7; 7 nucleotides agree with TRBD1. The CDR3 runs 15 residues. CDR1 and CDR2 (germline): SGHVS, FQNEAQ. V trimming: 4 bases; J trimming: 2 bases; junction bases outside the gene matches: 8. The CDR3 loop reads CASSSNRGRAYEQYF. CDR3 nucleotides: TGTGCCAGCAGCTCAAACAGGGGTAGGGCCTACGAGCAGTACTTC.

The rearrangement uses TRBV29-1 and TRBJ1-2; TRBD1 aligns across 7 bases. The CDR3 contains 13 residues. Looked up from germline, CDR1 is SQVTM and CDR2 is ANQGSEA. V shed 4 bases and J 3 bases; nucleotides not matched to a gene: 5. The chain's CDR3 is CSVADRPDYGYTF. In nucleotides, the CDR3 is TGCAGCGTTGCGGACAGGCCCGACTATGGCTACACCTTC.

This chain uses TRBV12-5 with TRBJ2-3; D gene ambiguous. Per the germline V gene, CDR1 is LGHNT and CDR2 is FRNRAP. The V and J ends lost 0 bases and 9 bases respectively, with 10 bases between them. The CDR3 covers 13 residues. The CDR3 region is CASGLVFPRTQYF. For the CDR3, the DNA is TGTGCTAGTGGTTTGGTTTTTCCGAGAACGCAGTATTTT.

V usage is TRBV21-1 and J usage is TRBJ1-1; TRBD1 was called by the table and not checked on the DNA. TRBV21-1 is an annotated pseudogene. The CDR3 spans 12 residues. CDR3 sequence: CASKTGNTEAFF. CDR3 sequence (DNA): TGTGCCAGCAAAACAGGGAACACTGAAGCTTTCTTT.